This T cell receptor (beta chain) derives from a study of blood T cell repertoires in COVID-19. Original analysis: By means of reference gene primer amplification, nucleated cell counts were estimated. Measured with immunoSEQ multiplex PCR; TCRdb has only the in-frame clones, and not every one. V and J calls and clone size are those listed in that table; D and trimming were worked out from the DNA. The repertoire holds around 130,000 clones, with around nine tenths as singletons. Cohorts were based on clinical histories the participants reported. Cohort 3 donors counted as recovered after two negative PCRs, clearance, or resolved symptoms. V lost 0 bases, J lost 8 bases, and 18 bases lay in between. The CDR3 consists of 15 residues. CDR1 is SQVTM, CDR2 ANQGSEA, per germline.

Sequencing used PBMCs or T cells enriched from blood (not recorded which). This receptor was identified in a woman in her fifties or sixties who had recovered from COVID-19. The V and J genes are TRBV29-1 and TRBJ2-3; tentatively, D is TRBD1 (7 bases). CDR3 nucleotide sequence: TGCAGCGTTGAAGATGCAGGGGGGACTTGGGGTACGCAGTATTTT. It is translated as CSVEDAGGTWGTQYF.